This TCR beta chain was sequenced during a study of cytomegalovirus exposure and HLA in healthy donors. Study in general: Among around 180 million T cells, an earlier analysis found about 110 million unique TCR beta sequences.

Study conclusions and caveats: Available immune exposure information covered CMV serostatus only.

As concerns this clone: Its antigen is currently unknown.

V lost 9 bases, J lost 4 bases, and 7 bases stayed unmatched. Germline assignment: CDR1 MNHEY and CDR2 SVGAGI. The CDR3 totals 13 residues. The primer mix had 60 Vbeta and 13 Jbeta primers. Produced via immunoSEQ multiplex PCR; TCRdb's table is partial and in-frame only. This sample's table has roughly 42,000 clones. The chain joins TRBV6-5 to TRBJ1-2, with 8 bases lining up with TRBD1. Sequences were obtained from PBMCs. The receptor's source is a man aged 30-40 years in good health and CMV-seronegative. The CDR3 loop reads CARTTGGIYGYTF. The CDR3 bases are TGTGCCAGAACCACAGGGGGGATCTATGGCTACACCTTC.